Listed below are T cell receptor beta chains from one sample, sequenced in a study of T cells in Graves' hyperthyroidism and ophthalmopathy. Via MiXCR, TCRdb re-called the multiplex PCR reads, giving one row per CDR3 protein. The sample yields about 480,000 distinct CDR3 sequences, under 15% seen once. The sequenced sample was blood. These receptors all come from a woman under 30 with Graves' hyperthyroidism. The CDR3 runs from the conserved cysteine through the conserved F or W. Fields, in order: J gene, V gene, D gene, clone size, CDR3 DNA, CDR3 protein. A D gene is named only where the DNA matches it firmly. Expanded clones get a size class; other rows say once, few or many, or leave the size out.

TRBJ2-1 TRBV5-1 NA NA TGCGCCAGCTATTTGGAGCCGAGCTCCTACAATGAGCAGTTCTTC CASYLEPSSYNEQFF
TRBJ2-1 TRBV2 NA many TGTGCCAGCAGTGGCCGGGACGCGGTCGGGAGTGAGCAGTTCTTC CASSGRDAVGSEQFF
TRBJ1-1 TRBV7-3 NA NA TGTGCCAGCAGCTTAGGGAGTCGTTTGAACACTGAAGCTTTCTTT CASSLGSRLNTEAFF
TRBJ2-7 TRBV7-8 NA many TGTGCCAGCAGCTTCAGGGACTACGAGCAGTACTTC CASSFRDYEQYF
TRBJ2-7 TRBV9 TRBD2 many TGTGCCAGCAGCGGGCGGGAGAGCTCCTACGAGCAGTACTTC CASSGRESSYEQYF
TRBJ1-2 TRBV20-1 NA many TGCAGTGCCCCGGTAGACAGGCCCTATGGCTACACCTTC CSAPVDRPYGYTF
TRBJ1-2 TRBV12-3/TRBV12-4 TRBD1 many TGTGCCAGTGACCCCGGGACAGCCTATGGCTACACCTTC CASDPGTAYGYTF
TRBJ2-7 TRBV15 NA NA TGTGCCACCAGCGGTAAGACTAATTCCTACGAGCAGTACTTC CATSGKTNSYEQYF
TRBJ2-5 TRBV29-1 TRBD1 few TGCAGCGTTGAAAACACCAGGGGGCTCCAAGAGACCCAGTACTTC CSVENTRGLQETQYF
TRBJ2-1 TRBV5-6 TRBD2 NA TGTGCCAGCAGCTTGGGGGACTATAACAATGAGCAGTTCTTC CASSLGDYNNEQFF
TRBJ1-4 TRBV19 TRBD1 NA TGTGCCAGTAGTGTGACAGGGCAAAATGAAAAACTGTTTTTT CASSVTGQNEKLFF
TRBJ2-1 TRBV5-5 NA many TGTGCCAGCAGCTTGCCCCCTACGAATGAGCAGTTCTTC CASSLPPTNEQFF
TRBJ2-7 TRBV12-3/TRBV12-4 TRBD2 many TGTGCCAGCAGCCTCTTGACTAGCCGAAACGAGCAGTACTTC CASSLLTSRNEQYF
TRBJ2-1 TRBV11-2 NA NA TGTGCCAGCAGCCAACCGACTAGAAGCTATGAGCAGTTCTTC CASSQPTRSYEQFF
TRBJ2-2 TRBV5-1 TRBD1 NA TGCGCCAGCTCGACAGGGCGAAGCACCGGGGAGCTGTTTTTT CASSTGRSTGELFF
TRBJ1-5 TRBV19 NA few TGTGCCAGTAGTATAGAGGAAAGGTTTTATCAGCCCCAGCATTTT CASSIEERFYQPQHF
TRBJ2-3 TRBV19 NA many TGTGCCAGTAGTATAAGTGGGCTTAGGGGAGATACGCAGTATTTT CASSISGLRGDTQYF
TRBJ2-2 TRBV29-1 NA many TGCAGCGTTCGAGGGAGAAGAGACACCGGGGAGCTGTTTTTT CSVRGRRDTGELFF
TRBJ2-1 TRBV27 NA NA TGTGCCAGCACCCCAGGGACAACTTACAATGAGCAGTTCTTC CASTPGTTYNEQFF
TRBJ2-1 TRBV11-3 NA many TGTGCCAGCGGTCATTCAGGGAATGGGAATGAGCAGTTCTTC CASGHSGNGNEQFF
TRBJ2-7 TRBV2 NA NA TGTGCCAGCACTTGGGACGTCCTCTACGAGCAGTACTTC CASTWDVLYEQYF
TRBJ2-3 TRBV19 TRBD2 few TGTGCCAGTACTAGCGGGAATTTGATTGATACGCAGTATTTT CASTSGNLIDTQYF
TRBJ2-1 TRBV14 TRBD1 many TGTGCCAGCAGCCAATTCACCGGGACAGGGAACAATGAGCAGTTCTTC CASSQFTGTGNNEQFF
TRBJ2-3 TRBV25-1 NA few TGTGCCAGCAGCACCACTGCGGGCGCCACAGATACGCAGTATTTT CASSTTAGATDTQYF
TRBJ1-6 TRBV2 NA NA TGTGCCAGCAGTGATCCGGACCTTAAAACTAATTCACCCCTCCACTTT CASSDPDLKTNSPLHF
TRBJ2-5 TRBV5-1 NA NA TGCGCCAGCAGCTTTAGGCGGGAAGGGGAGACCCAGTACTTC CASSFRREGETQYF
TRBJ2-1 TRBV3-1 TRBD2 many TGTGCCAGCAGCCTGACTTCTAGCGGGAGACCTGCAGGCAATGAGCAGTTCTTC CASSLTSSGRPAGNEQFF
TRBJ2-5 TRBV11-3 NA many TGTGCCAGCAGCTCTAATAGGGAGACCCAGTACTTC CASSSNRETQYF
TRBJ2-1 TRBV7-9 TRBD2 NA TGTGCCAGCAGCACGGGACTAGCGGGAGGCAATGAGCAGTTCTTC CASSTGLAGGNEQFF
TRBJ2-7 TRBV11-1 NA many TGTGCCAGCAGCCCCAGGCCCTCAGGGGAACAGCAGTACTTC CASSPRPSGEQQYF
TRBJ1-2 TRBV11-2 TRBD1 NA TGTGCCAGCAGCTCCCGGACAGGGGGCGGAGGCTACACCTTC CASSSRTGGGGYTF
TRBJ2-1 TRBV27 NA many TGTGCCAGCAAAACGACCGGGACACTTCACAATGAGCAGTTCTTC CASKTTGTLHNEQFF
TRBJ2-2 TRBV30 NA few TGTGCCTGGAGTATGGATGGGAACACCGGGGAGCTGTTTTTT CAWSMDGNTGELFF
TRBJ2-2 TRBV20-1 NA few TGCAGTGCTACCGCGAGGGGCCCCTCGACCGGGGAGCTGTTTTTT CSATARGPSTGELFF
TRBJ2-5 TRBV4-1 NA NA TGCGCCAGCAGCCAGAGGACGGGGTCTAGACCCCAAGAGACCCAGTACTTT CASSQRTGSRPQETQYF
TRBJ2-6 TRBV11-3 NA NA TGTGCCAGCAGCCTTGAGGGCGCCTCTGGGGCCAACGTCCTGACTTTC CASSLEGASGANVLTF
TRBJ2-3 TRBV6-1 TRBD2 NA TGTGCCAGCATTCCTCTGGGAGGGACTAGTTACACAGATACGCAGTATTTT CASIPLGGTSYTDTQYF
TRBJ2-1 TRBV30 TRBD2 NA TGTGCCTGGAGTGTAGCGGGAGGGCCTTGGAATGAGCAGTTCTTC CAWSVAGGPWNEQFF
TRBJ1-5 TRBV27 NA NA TGTGCCAGCAGGCCCCCGGGGCAGCCCCAGCATTTT CASRPPGQPQHF
TRBJ2-7 TRBV19 NA many TGTGCCAGTAGTAGTAAGGGGTACGAGCAGTACTTC CASSSKGYEQYF
TRBJ2-1 TRBV20-1 TRBD2 many TGCAGTGCTAGCGTCGTGACTAGCGGGGTTATAAATGAGCAGTTCTTC CSASVVTSGVINEQFF
TRBJ2-7 TRBV3-1 NA many TGTGCCAGCAGCCGGTTTGGAAAAGTATCCTACGAGCAGTACTTC CASSRFGKVSYEQYF
TRBJ1-2 TRBV18 TRBD1 many TGTGCCAGCTCACCCCCCGGACAGGGGTCCTATGGCTACACCTTC CASSPPGQGSYGYTF
TRBJ1-5 TRBV4-1 NA few TGCGCCAGCGCTCGAGAAACAGGGAGCAATCAGCCCCAGCATTTT CASARETGSNQPQHF